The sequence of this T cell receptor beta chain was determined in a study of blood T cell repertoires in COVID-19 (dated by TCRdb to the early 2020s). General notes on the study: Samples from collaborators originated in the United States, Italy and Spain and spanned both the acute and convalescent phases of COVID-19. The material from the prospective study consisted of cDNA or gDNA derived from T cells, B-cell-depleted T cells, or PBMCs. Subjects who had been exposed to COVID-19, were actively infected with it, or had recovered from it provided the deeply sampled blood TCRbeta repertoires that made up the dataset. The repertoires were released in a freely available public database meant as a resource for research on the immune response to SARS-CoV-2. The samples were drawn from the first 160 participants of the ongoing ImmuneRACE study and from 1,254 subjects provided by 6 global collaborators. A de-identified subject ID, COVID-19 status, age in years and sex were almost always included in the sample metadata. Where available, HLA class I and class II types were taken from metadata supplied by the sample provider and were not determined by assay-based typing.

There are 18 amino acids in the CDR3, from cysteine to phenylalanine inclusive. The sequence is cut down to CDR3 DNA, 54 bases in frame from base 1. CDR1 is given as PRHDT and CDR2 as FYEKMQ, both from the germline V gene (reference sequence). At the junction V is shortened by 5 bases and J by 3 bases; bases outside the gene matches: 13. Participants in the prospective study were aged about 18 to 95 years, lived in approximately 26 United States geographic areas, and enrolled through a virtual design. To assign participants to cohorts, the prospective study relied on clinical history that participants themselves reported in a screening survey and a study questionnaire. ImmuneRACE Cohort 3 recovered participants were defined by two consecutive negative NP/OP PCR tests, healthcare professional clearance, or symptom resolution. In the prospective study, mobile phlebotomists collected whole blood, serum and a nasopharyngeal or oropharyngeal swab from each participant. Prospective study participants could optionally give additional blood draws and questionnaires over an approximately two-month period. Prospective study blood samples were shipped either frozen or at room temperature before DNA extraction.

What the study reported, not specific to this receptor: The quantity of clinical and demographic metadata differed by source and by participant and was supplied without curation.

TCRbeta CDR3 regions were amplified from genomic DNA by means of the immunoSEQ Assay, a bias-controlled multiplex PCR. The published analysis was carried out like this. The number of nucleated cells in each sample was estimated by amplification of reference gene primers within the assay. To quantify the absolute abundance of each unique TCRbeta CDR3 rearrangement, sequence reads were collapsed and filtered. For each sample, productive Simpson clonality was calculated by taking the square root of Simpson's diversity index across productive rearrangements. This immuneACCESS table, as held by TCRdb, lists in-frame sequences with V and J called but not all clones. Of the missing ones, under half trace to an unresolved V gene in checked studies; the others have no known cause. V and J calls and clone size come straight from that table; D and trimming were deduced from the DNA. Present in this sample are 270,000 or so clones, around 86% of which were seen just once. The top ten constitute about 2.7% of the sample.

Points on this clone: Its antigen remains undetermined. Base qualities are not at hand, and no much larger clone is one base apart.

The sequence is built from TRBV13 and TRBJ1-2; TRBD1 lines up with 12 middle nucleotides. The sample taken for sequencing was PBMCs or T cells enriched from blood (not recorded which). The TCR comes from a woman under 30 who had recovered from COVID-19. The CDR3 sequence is CASSRIRDRGRTDYGYTF. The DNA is TGTGCCAGCAGCCGAATCCGGGACAGGGGGCGAACCGACTATGGCTACACCTTC.